This T cell receptor (beta chain) was obtained from a study of CD8 T cells in Susac syndrome. With random hexamers, reverse transcription was performed on about 0.5 to 1 ug of RNA. The TCR beta CDR3 was amplified by immunoSEQ multiplex PCR across 54 Vbeta, 13 Jbeta. Via MiXCR, TCRdb re-called the immunoSEQ multiplex PCR reads, giving one row per CDR3 protein. The sample holds approximately 140,000 distinct CDR3 sequences, approximately 95% seen once. TCR beta was sequenced from blood CD8+ and CD4+ T cells. The multiple sclerosis controls consisted of treatment-naive patients with relapsing-remitting disease, either stable or active. CDR1 and CDR2 (germline): MNHEY, SMNVEV (reference sequence). The V and J ends lost 7 bases and 3 bases, in that order; junction bases with no gene match: 6. The CDR3 runs 14 residues.

The chain employs TRBV27 and TRBJ2-7; 10 positions match TRBD1. This clonotype originated in a human donor with multiple sclerosis. Sequenced input: CD4+ T cells from PBMCs. CDR3 protein: CASTARTGGYEQYF. The CDR3 DNA reads TGTGCCAGCACCGCCAGGACAGGGGGCTACGAGCAGTACTTC.